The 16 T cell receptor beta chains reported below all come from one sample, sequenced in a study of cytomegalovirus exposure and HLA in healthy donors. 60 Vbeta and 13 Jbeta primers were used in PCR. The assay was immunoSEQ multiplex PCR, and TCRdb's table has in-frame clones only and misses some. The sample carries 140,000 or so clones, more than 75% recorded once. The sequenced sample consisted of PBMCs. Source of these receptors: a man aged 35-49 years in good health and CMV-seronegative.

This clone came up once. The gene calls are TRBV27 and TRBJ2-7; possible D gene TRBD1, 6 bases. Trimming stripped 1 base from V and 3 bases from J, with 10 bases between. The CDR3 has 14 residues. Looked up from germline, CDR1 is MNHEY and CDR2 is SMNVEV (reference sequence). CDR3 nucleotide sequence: TGTGCCAGCAGTTTATGGCAGGGGAACTACGAGCAGTACTTC. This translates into CASSLWQGNYEQYF.

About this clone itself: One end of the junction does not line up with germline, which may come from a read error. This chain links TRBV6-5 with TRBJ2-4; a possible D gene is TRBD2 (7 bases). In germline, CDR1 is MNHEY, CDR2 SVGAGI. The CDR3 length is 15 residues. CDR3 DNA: TGTGCCAGCAGTTACTCGAGGGGGGGAGCGAACAGTCAGTACTTC. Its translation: CASSYSRGGANSQYF.

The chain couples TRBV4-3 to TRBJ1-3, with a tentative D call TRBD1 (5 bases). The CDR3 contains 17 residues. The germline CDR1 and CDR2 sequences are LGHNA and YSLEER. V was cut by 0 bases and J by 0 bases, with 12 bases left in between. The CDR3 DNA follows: TGCGCCAGCAGCCAAGATAGGGGCGGCTACTCTGGAAACACCATATATTTT. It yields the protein CASSQDRGGYSGNTIYF.

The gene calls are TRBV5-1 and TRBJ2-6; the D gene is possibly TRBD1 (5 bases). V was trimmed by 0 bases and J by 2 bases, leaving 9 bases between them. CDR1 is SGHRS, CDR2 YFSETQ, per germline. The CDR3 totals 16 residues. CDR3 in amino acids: CASSLALDTGANVLTF. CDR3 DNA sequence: TGCGCCAGCAGCTTGGCTCTGGACACTGGGGCCAACGTCCTGACTTTC.

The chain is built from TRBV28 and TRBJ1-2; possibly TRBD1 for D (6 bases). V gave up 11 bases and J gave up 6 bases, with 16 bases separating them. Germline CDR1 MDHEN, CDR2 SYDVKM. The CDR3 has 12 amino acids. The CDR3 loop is CAVQGARDGYTF. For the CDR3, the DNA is TGTGCCGTACAGGGTGCTAGGGATGGCTACACCTTC.

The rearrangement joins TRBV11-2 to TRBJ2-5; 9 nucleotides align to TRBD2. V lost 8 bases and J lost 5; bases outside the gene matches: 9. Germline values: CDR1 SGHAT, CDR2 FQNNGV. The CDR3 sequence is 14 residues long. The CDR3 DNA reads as TGTGCCAGCCAACTGGGACTAGCCTCCGAGACCCAGTACTTC. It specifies CASQLGLASETQYF.

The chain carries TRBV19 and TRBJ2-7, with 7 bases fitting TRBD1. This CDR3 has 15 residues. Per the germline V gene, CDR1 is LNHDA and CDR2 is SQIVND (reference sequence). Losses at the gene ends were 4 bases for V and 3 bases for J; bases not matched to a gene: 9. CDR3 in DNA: TGTGCCAGTAGTAGAGACCAGGGGGATGGCTACGAGCAGTACTTC. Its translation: CASSRDQGDGYEQYF.

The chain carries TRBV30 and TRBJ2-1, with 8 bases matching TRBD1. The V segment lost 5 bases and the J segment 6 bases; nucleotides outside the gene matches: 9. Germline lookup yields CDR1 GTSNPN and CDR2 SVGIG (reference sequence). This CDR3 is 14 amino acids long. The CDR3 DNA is TGTGCCTGGGACAGGGGAGTAGACCCCAATGAGCAGTTCTTC. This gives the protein CAWDRGVDPNEQFF.

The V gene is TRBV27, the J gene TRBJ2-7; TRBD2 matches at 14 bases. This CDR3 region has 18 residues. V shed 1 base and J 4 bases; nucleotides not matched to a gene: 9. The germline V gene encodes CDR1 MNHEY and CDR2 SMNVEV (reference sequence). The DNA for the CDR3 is TGTGCCAGCAGTTTATTAGGACTAGCGGGAGGCAAAGGGTACGAGCAGTACTTC. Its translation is CASSLLGLAGGKGYEQYF.

The CDR3 nucleotides are TGCGCCAGCAGCTTGGGACAGGGGAGTACTGAAGCTTTCTTT. Protein: CASSLGQGSTEAFF. The V and J genes are TRBV5-1 and TRBJ1-1; 8 nucleotides match TRBD1. V was clipped by 0 bases and J by 5 bases; unmatched bases: 3. The CDR3 spans 14 residues. Germline assignment: CDR1 SGHRS and CDR2 YFSETQ.

The CDR3 region has the DNA TGCGCCAGCAGCCACCCGGGGGCAGGGGGCGCTACCAATGAGCAGTTCTTC. Translated, it gives CASSHPGAGGATNEQFF. The chain links TRBV4-1 to TRBJ2-1, with 8 bases matching TRBD1. This CDR3 has 17 residues. Germline assignment: CDR1 MGHRA and CDR2 YSYEKL. V was clipped by 3 bases and J by 6 bases; unmatched bases: 13.

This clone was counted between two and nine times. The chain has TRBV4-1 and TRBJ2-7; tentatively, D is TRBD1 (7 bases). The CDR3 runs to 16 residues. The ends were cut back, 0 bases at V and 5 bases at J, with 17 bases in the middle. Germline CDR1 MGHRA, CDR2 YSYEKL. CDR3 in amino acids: CASSQERLTGEDEQYF. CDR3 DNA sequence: TGCGCCAGCAGCCAAGAAAGGTTAACAGGGGAGGACGAGCAGTACTTC.

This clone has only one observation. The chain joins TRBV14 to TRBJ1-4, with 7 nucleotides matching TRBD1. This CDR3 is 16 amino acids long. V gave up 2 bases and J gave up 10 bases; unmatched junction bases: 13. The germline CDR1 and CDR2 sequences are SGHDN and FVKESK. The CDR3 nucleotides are TGTGCCAGCAGCCAAACCCCGACAGGGTTCGGTGGAAAACTGTTTTTT. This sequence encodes CASSQTPTGFGGKLFF.

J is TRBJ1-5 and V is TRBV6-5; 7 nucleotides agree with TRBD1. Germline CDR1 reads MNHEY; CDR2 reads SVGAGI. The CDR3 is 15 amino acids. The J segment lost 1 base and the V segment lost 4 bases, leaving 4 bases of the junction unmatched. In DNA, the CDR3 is TGTGCCAGCAGTTCGGACAGGTTCAGCAATCAGCCCCAGCATTTT. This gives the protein CASSSDRFSNQPQHF.

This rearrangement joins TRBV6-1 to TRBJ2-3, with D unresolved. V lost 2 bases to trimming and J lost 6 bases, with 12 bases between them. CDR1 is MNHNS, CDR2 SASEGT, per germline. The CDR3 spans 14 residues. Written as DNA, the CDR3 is TGTGCCAGCAGTGAATCGGAACAGTTTGATACGCAGTATTTT. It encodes CASSESEQFDTQYF.

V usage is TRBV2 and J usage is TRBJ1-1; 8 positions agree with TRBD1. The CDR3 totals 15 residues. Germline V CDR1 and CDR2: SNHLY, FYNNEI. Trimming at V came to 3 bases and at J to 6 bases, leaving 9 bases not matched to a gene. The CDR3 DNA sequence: TGTGCCAGCAGTGAGGCAGACAGGGGAACCCCTGAAGCTTTCTTT. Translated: CASSEADRGTPEAFF.